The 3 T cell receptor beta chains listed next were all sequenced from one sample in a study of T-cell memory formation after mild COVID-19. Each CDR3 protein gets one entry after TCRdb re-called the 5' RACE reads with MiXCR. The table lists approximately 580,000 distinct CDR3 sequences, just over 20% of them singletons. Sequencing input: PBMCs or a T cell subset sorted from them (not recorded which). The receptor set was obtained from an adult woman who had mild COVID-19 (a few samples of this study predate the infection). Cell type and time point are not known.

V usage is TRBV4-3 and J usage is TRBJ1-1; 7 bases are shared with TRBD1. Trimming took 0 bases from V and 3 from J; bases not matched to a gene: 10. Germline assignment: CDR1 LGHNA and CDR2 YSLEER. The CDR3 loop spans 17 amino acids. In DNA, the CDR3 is TGCGCCAGCAGCCAAGAAAGGAGGGGGCGGGAGGACACTGAAGCTTTCTTT. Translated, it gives CASSQERRGREDTEAFF.

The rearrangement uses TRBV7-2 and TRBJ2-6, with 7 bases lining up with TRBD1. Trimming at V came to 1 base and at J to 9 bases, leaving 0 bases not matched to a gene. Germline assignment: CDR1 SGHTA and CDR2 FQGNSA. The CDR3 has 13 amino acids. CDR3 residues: CASSLGQGNVLTF. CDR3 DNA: TGTGCCAGCAGCTTAGGACAGGGCAACGTCCTGACTTTC. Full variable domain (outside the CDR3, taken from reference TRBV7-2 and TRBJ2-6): GAGVSQSPSNKVTEKGKDVELRCDPISGHTALYWYRQSLGQGLEFLIYFQGNSAPDKSGLPSDRFSAERTGGSVSTLTIQRTQQEDSAVYLCASSLGQGNVLTFGAGSRLTVL.

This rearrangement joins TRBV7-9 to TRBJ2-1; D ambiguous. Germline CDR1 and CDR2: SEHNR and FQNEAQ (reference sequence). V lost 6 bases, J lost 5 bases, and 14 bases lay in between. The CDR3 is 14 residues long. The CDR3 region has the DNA TGTGCCAGCAGTTCCGACGAGGACGACAATGAGCAGTTCTTC. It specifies CASSSDEDDNEQFF.